This entry describes one TCR beta chain. A single record per CDR3 protein comes from TCRdb applying MiXCR to the 5' RACE reads. The profile shows 83,000 or so distinct CDR3 sequences, 8.5% to 12% of them singletons. The V and J ends lost 1 base and 0 bases, in that order; junction bases with no gene match: 4. Germline V gene data show CDR1 as SGHRS and CDR2 as YFSETQ. This CDR3 has 17 amino acids. This sample was taken from a study of early T cells in non-severe SARS-CoV-2 infection. About the study: The study sequenced bulk RNA from unsorted whole blood, with chains unpaired.

This rearrangement joins TRBV5-1 to TRBJ2-2; TRBD2 aligns across 9 bases. This receptor was taken from an adult who was a healthcare worker with PCR-confirmed SARS-CoV-2 infection or an uninfected control (not recorded which). The specimen comprised whole blood, sampled at baseline. CDR3 in amino acids: CASSLKAGGPNTGELFF. The CDR3 nucleotides read TGCGCCAGCAGCTTGAAAGCGGGAGGACCGAACACCGGGGAGCTGTTTTTT.